Given below is one TCR beta chain in context. The sample is drawn from a study of cytomegalovirus exposure and HLA in healthy donors. Study background: Within the Caucasian-associated ancestry cluster were 65% to 85% of the roughly 380 genotyped donors.

After removal of 1 base from V and 3 bases from J, the junction contained 4 bases not matched to a gene. Germline V gene data show CDR1 as SEHNR and CDR2 as FQNEAQ (reference sequence). The CDR3 totals 16 residues. The PCR was carried out with 60 Vbeta primers and 13 Jbeta primers. Repertoires were generated with immunoSEQ multiplex PCR, while TCRdb's copy carries only in-frame clones and drops some. The table records approximately 190,000 clones, 75% to 90% of them present only once. This chain joins TRBV7-9 and TRBJ1-2; 11 bases align to TRBD1. Source material: PBMCs. The sequence was collected from a boy between 2 and 10 years old in good health and CMV-seronegative. CDR3 sequence (DNA): TGTGCCAGCAGCTTAGGGGGGACAGGGGGACACTATGGCTACACCTTC. Amino acids: CASSLGGTGGHYGYTF.